Below, 29 T cell receptor beta chains from the same sample are listed, as sequenced in a study of blood T cell repertoires in COVID-19. Here immunoSEQ multiplex PCR was the method, and the copy in TCRdb shows in-frame clones only, minus some. The data contain roughly 95,000 clones, over 80% of them singletons. Sequenced material: peripheral blood. The receptor source for this set is an elderly man with acute or convalescent COVID-19.

The chain combines TRBV2 with TRBJ2-7; tentative D call: TRBD1 (5 bases). V lost 11 bases and J 0 bases, leaving 11 bases between the germline ends. The CDR3 totals 12 residues. Germline V gene lookup returns CDR1 SNHLY and CDR2 FYNNEI. The CDR3 is CAGQPDSYEQYF. For the CDR3, the DNA is TGTGCCGGACAACCCGACTCCTACGAGCAGTACTTC.

This chain links TRBV5-4 with TRBJ2-6; 7 nucleotides line up with TRBD1. This CDR3 region has 18 residues. From germline, CDR1 is SGHNT and CDR2 YYREEE (reference sequence). Trimming took 0 bases from V and 0 from J; bases not matched to a gene: 6. CDR3 DNA sequence: TGTGCCAGCAGCTTGGCCGGACAGGCCCGCTCTGGGGCCAACGTCCTGACTTTC. Translation: CASSLAGQARSGANVLTF.

This chain connects TRBV15 to TRBJ2-5; tentatively, D is TRBD2 (6 bases). Per germline, CDR1 LNHNV and CDR2 YYDKDF (reference sequence). The V gene lost 6 bases and the J gene lost 2 bases, with 10 bases spanning the gap. The CDR3 extends over 13 amino acids. CDR3 nucleotide sequence: TGTGCCACCAGAAGGGAGGTACAAGAGACCCAGTACTTC. Encoded protein: CATRREVQETQYF. The variable domain in full, completed from reference TRBV15 and TRBJ2-5, reads DAMVIQNPRYQVTQFGKPVTLSCSQTLNHNVMYWYQQKSSQAPKLLFHYYDKDFNNEADTPDNFQSRRPNTSFCFLDIRSPGLGDTAMYLCATRREVQETQYFGPGTRLLVL.

J is TRBJ2-1 and V is TRBV5-4; no clear D. V was shortened by 4 bases and J by 6 bases, with 8 bases between the two germline ends. The CDR3 is 12 amino acids. Germline CDR1 reads SGHNT; CDR2 reads YYREEE (reference sequence). The CDR3, as DNA: TGTGCCAGCAGCCTCCCGGGCAATGAGCAGTTCTTC. Encoded protein: CASSLPGNEQFF.

This clone was observed a few times. V usage is TRBV5-1 and J usage is TRBJ2-1; D is unclear. CDR3 length: 13 amino acids. V gave up 3 bases and J gave up 5 bases, with 9 bases separating them. Germline-derived CDR1 and CDR2 are SGHRS and YFSETQ. The CDR3 bases are TGCGCCAGCAGCTCCCCCTATAACAATGAGCAGTTCTTC. As protein: CASSSPYNNEQFF.

This clone turned up a few times. J is TRBJ1-5 and V is TRBV3-1 (or the pseudogene TRBV3-2), with TRBD1 matching 10 bases. The CDR3 length is 18 residues. Germline loops: CDR1 LGHDT, CDR2 YNNKEL (reference sequence). V shed 1 base, J shed 6 bases, and the junction held 12 bases outside the gene matches. The chain's CDR3 is CASSQGPGATGGCQPQHF. Written as DNA, the CDR3 is TGTGCCAGCAGCCAAGGTCCCGGTGCGACAGGGGGCTGTCAGCCCCAGCATTTT.

This clone was observed a single time. The chain uses TRBV7-9 and TRBJ1-1, with a weak D call TRBD1 (5 bases). Germline V gene sequence: CDR1 SEHNR, CDR2 FQNEAQ (reference sequence). This CDR3 has 12 residues. V was clipped by 5 bases and J by 8 bases, with 12 bases between them. The DNA for the CDR3 is TGTGCCAGCAGCACAGACAGACCCGAAGCTTTCTTT. Residues: CASSTDRPEAFF.

This chain links TRBV7-9 with TRBJ2-7; D is undetermined. V dropped 3 bases and J dropped 7 bases, with 16 bases sitting between them. The CDR3 sequence is 14 residues long. Germline values: CDR1 SEHNR, CDR2 FQNEAQ (reference sequence). The CDR3 coding sequence is TGTGCCAGCAGCTTTGAGACGGCGGCTTGGGAGCAGTACTTC. Translating gives CASSFETAAWEQYF.

This chain joins TRBV9 and TRBJ1-2; 7 nucleotides agree with TRBD1. The trim removed 3 bases at V and 6 bases at J, leaving 14 bases unmatched. Germline V CDR1 and CDR2: SGDLS, YYNGEE. The CDR3 sequence is 16 residues long. Here the CDR3 reads CASSASPRGGMDGYTF. CDR3 nucleotide sequence: TGTGCCAGCAGCGCCTCGCCGCGAGGGGGCATGGATGGCTACACCTTC.

V and J are TRBV19 and TRBJ2-3; perhaps TRBD1 as D (7 bases). V lost 3 bases, J lost 3 bases, and 16 bases lay in between. The CDR3 contains 16 residues. Germline values: CDR1 LNHDA, CDR2 SQIVND (reference sequence). The CDR3 nucleotides read TGTGCCAGTAGTATCAGGGGGGCACCTCCGACAGATACGCAGTATTTT. Its protein is CASSIRGAPPTDTQYF.

The chain is built from TRBV21-1 and TRBJ1-5. TRBV21-1 is a pseudogene. The CDR3 has 13 residues. The CDR3 loop reads CDRRGCSNQPQHF. The DNA of the CDR3 is TGTGATAGGAGGGGATGTAGCAATCAGCCCCAGCATTTT.

This clone was detected only a few times. The V and J genes are TRBV7-2 and TRBJ1-6, with D hard to call. The CDR3 totals 15 residues. Germline V gene sequence: CDR1 SGHTA, CDR2 FQGNSA. V shed 5 bases and J shed 10 bases, with 18 bases lying between them. CDR3 sequence: CASSPEALSGSPLHF. The CDR3 region has the DNA TGTGCCAGCAGCCCCGAGGCCCTCTCCGGCTCACCCCTCCACTTT.

The chain combines TRBV28 with TRBJ1-1; D uncertain. Per germline, CDR1 MDHEN and CDR2 SYDVKM. The CDR3 contains 18 residues. Trimming took 6 bases from V and 5 from J, leaving 28 bases between them. The CDR3 protein is CASSPPKLVGSWKTEAFF. In DNA, the CDR3 is TGTGCCAGCAGCCCCCCGAAATTGGTCGGGTCTTGGAAAACTGAAGCTTTCTTT.

This clone came up once. The chain employs TRBV6-5 and TRBJ2-1; D gene ambiguous. The CDR3 totals 16 residues. Germline CDR1 is MNHEY and CDR2 is SVGAGI. V was cut by 4 bases and J by 0 bases, with 13 bases left in between. This CDR3 reads CASSLSWLSSYNEQFF. The CDR3, as DNA: TGTGCCAGCAGTTTGTCCTGGCTCAGCTCCTACAATGAGCAGTTCTTC.

CDR3: CASSFRAGRETQYF. CDR3 DNA: TGTGCCAGCAGCTTTAGGGCAGGGCGAGAGACCCAGTACTTC. J is TRBJ2-5 and V is TRBV7-8; possibly TRBD1 for D (5 bases). CDR3 length: 14 amino acids. Germline V gives CDR1 SGHVS, CDR2 FQNEAQ. The V end lost 3 bases, the J end lost 4 bases, and 12 bases lay between the germline ends. Looking up the rest from reference TRBV7-8 and TRBJ2-5 gives the full variable domain: GAGVSQSPRYKVAKRGQDVALRCDPISGHVSLFWYQQALGQGPEFLTYFQNEAQLDKSGLPSDRFFAERPEGSVSTLKIQRTQQEDSAVYLCASSFRAGRETQYFGPGTRLLVL.

As DNA, the CDR3 is TGCGCCAGCAGTGAGGGGGCGGGGGTGATCACAGATACGCAGTATTTT. Its translation: CASSEGAGVITDTQYF. The J gene is TRBJ2-3, the V gene TRBV10-2; TRBD2 agrees at 7 bases. The germline gives CDR1 WSHSY, CDR2 SAAADI. With V trimmed by 2 bases and J by 2 bases, 7 bases remained unmatched. The CDR3 has 16 residues.

This chain connects TRBV6-5 to TRBJ2-3, with a tentative D call TRBD2 (6 bases). V was shortened by 5 bases and J by 0 bases, with 9 bases between the two germline ends. The germline CDR1 and CDR2 sequences are MNHEY and SVGAGI. The CDR3 has 14 residues. Here the CDR3 DNA reads TGTGCCAGCAGTAGGGACTTTAGCACAGATACGCAGTATTTT. This encodes CASSRDFSTDTQYF.

This chain links TRBV19 with TRBJ2-7, with 8 bases lining up with TRBD1. The V and J ends lost 5 bases and 0 bases, in that order; junction bases with no gene match: 3. From germline, CDR1 is LNHDA and CDR2 SQIVND (reference sequence). The CDR3 loop spans 14 amino acids. For the CDR3, the DNA is TGTGCCAGTAGTCCGGGACAGGTCTCCTACGAGCAGTACTTC. Protein: CASSPGQVSYEQYF. Supplemented by reference TRBV19 and TRBJ2-7, the full variable domain reads DGGITQSPKYLFRKEGQNVTLSCEQNLNHDAMYWYRQDPGQGLRLIYYSQIVNDFQKGDIAEGYSVSREKKESFPLTVTSAQKNPTAFYLCASSPGQVSYEQYFGPGTRLTVT.

V is TRBV4-1 and J is TRBJ1-1; D gene ambiguous. This CDR3 comprises 15 residues. Trimming removed 0 bases at V and 0 bases at J, with 8 bases between. From germline, CDR1 is MGHRA and CDR2 YSYEKL. DNA of the CDR3: TGCGCCAGCAGCCAAGATCGGGATATGAACACTGAAGCTTTCTTT. Translated: CASSQDRDMNTEAFF.

V gene TRBV21-1 combines with J gene TRBJ2-7; the D segment call TRBD2 is taken from the table without a DNA check. TRBV21-1 is deemed a pseudogene. This CDR3 spans 21 amino acids. The CDR3 reads CASSPRAGTSGRRRVSCEQYF. CDR3 nucleotides: TGTGCCAGCAGCCCGCGGGCGGGGACTAGCGGGAGGAGAAGGGTGTCGTGCGAGCAGTACTTC.

The gene calls are TRBV29-1 and TRBJ1-3; D gene unclear. Trimming left V 6 bases short and J 4 bases short, with 13 bases between. Germline assignment: CDR1 SQVTM and CDR2 ANQGSEA. CDR3 length: 13 residues. CDR3 residues: CSVAPTGGNTIYF. Here the CDR3 DNA reads TGCAGCGTGGCCCCGACTGGGGGAAACACCATATATTTT.

This clone was picked up one time. This chain joins TRBV6-5 and TRBJ2-7; 7 bases match TRBD2. V was pared by 2 bases and J by 6 bases, with 7 bases of the junction left unmatched. CDR1 and CDR2 (germline): MNHEY, SVGAGI. This CDR3 region has 14 residues. The CDR3 reads CASSYGGGGSEQYF. CDR3 nucleotide sequence: TGTGCCAGCAGTTACGGGGGGGGAGGGAGCGAGCAGTACTTC.

This clone was recorded only once. The V gene is TRBV7-2, the J gene TRBJ1-4, with 8 positions matching TRBD1. This CDR3 contains 19 residues. Germline V gene sequence: CDR1 SGHTA, CDR2 FQGNSA. The trim removed 3 bases at V and 0 bases at J, leaving 12 bases unmatched. The CDR3 loop reads CASSFPEGTGAATNEKLFF. The CDR3, as DNA: TGTGCCAGCAGCTTTCCTGAGGGGACAGGTGCTGCAACTAATGAAAAACTGTTTTTT.

V and J are TRBV18 and TRBJ2-7; perhaps TRBD2 as D (5 bases). Germline V gene data show CDR1 as KGHSH and CDR2 as LQKENI. The CDR3 totals 13 residues. V was pared by 2 bases and J by 6 bases, with 11 bases between. Here the CDR3 DNA reads TGTGCCAGCTCACCAGGGGAAAGCGGCGAGCAGTACTTC. Translating gives CASSPGESGEQYF.

The V call is TRBV7-8, the J call TRBJ2-1; D is ambiguous. V shed 1 base and J shed 8 bases, with 12 bases lying between them. The CDR3 runs to 14 residues. Germline-derived CDR1 and CDR2 are SGHVS and FQNEAQ. CDR3 sequence: CASSLVPLGYEQFF. In nucleotides, the CDR3 is TGTGCCAGCAGCTTAGTGCCCCTTGGCTATGAGCAGTTCTTC.

In its sample, this clone was seen a few times. This sequence joins TRBV23-1 and TRBJ2-2; a weak D match, TRBD2 (5 bases). TRBV23-1 falls under the ORF class, with uncertain function. The CDR3 totals 16 residues. V was trimmed by 0 bases and J by 6 bases, leaving 14 bases between them. This CDR3 is CASSQSSGSSAGELFF. DNA for the CDR3: TGCGCCAGCAGTCAATCATCGGGGTCGTCGGCCGGGGAGCTGTTTTTT.

The rearrangement joins TRBV10-2 to TRBJ2-1, with 12 positions matching TRBD2. Germline V gene data show CDR1 as WSHSY and CDR2 as SAAADI. The CDR3 is 14 amino acids. Germline trimming cut 6 bases from V and 9 bases from J; bases unmatched to any gene: 6. This CDR3 reads CASRATSGGGEQFF. The CDR3 DNA follows: TGCGCCAGCAGGGCGACTAGCGGGGGAGGTGAGCAGTTCTTC.

V is TRBV7-2 and J is TRBJ1-2; D remains ambiguous. The germline V gene has CDR1 SGHTA and CDR2 FQGNSA. There are 13 residues in the CDR3. The germline V and J ends were trimmed by 5 bases and 0 bases, with 7 bases remaining between them. The CDR3 is CASSPTTNYGYTF. The CDR3 DNA sequence: TGTGCCAGCAGCCCGACTACTAACTATGGCTACACCTTC.

This clone showed up many times. The V call is TRBV6-5, the J call TRBJ2-7, with D maybe TRBD1 (6 bases). The length of the CDR3 is 13 residues. Trimming took off 6 bases at V and 4 bases at J, with 13 bases between the two ends. The germline gives CDR1 MNHEY, CDR2 SVGAGI. CDR3 region: CASSPGDKYEQYF. Written as DNA, the CDR3 is TGTGCCAGCAGCCCAGGGGACAAGTACGAGCAGTACTTC.